This record covers a single T cell receptor beta chain. Method: immunoSEQ multiplex PCR; TCRdb's copy keeps in-frame clones and lacks some. The repertoire has some 45,000 clones, about 87% of them found once; the top ten carry roughly 13%. These data belong to a study of blood T cell repertoires in COVID-19. Germline V gene lookup returns CDR1 SNHLY and CDR2 FYNNEI. This CDR3 spans 15 amino acids. Deletions cut 4 bases from V and 3 bases from J, with 13 bases between. V and J are TRBV2 and TRBJ1-3; a possible D gene is TRBD1 (5 bases). The sequence was collected from a human donor with active COVID-19. The donor label of this sample is uncertain. Input material: peripheral blood. The CDR3 sequence is CASSVAGLGGNTIYF. The DNA for the CDR3 is TGTGCCAGCAGTGTGGCAGGGCTAGGTGGAAACACCATATATTTT.